These T cell receptor beta chains were read from a single sample in a study of beta chain features in type 1 diabetes. Using immunoSEQ multiplex PCR, the repertoire was profiled, and TCRdb retains in-frame clones only, with some absent. The sample records 240,000 or so clones, about 30% being singletons. Material for sequencing was central memory CD4+ T cells from blood. These receptors all stem from a man younger than 45 in good health. Each CDR3 is given with its conserved first and last residue. The order of the fields is V gene, D gene, clone size, J gene, CDR3 length, CDR3 DNA, CDR3 protein. The D gene is left open where the match is weak. Clone sizes are given selectively: once, few, many, or a class where the clone is expanded.

V: TRBV29-1; D: NA; size: NA; J: TRBJ1-1; length: 11; DNA: TGCAGCGTTGGTGCGGACACTGAAGCTTTCTTT; CDR3: CSVGADTEAFF
V: TRBV30; D: NA; size: few; J: TRBJ2-1; length: 14; DNA: TGTGCCTGGAGTATAGGGTTGTTGCGCAATGAGCAGTTCTTC; CDR3: CAWSIGLLRNEQFF
V: TRBV7-2; D: TRBD1; size: NA; J: TRBJ2-5; length: 13; DNA: TGTGCCAGCAGCCTGGACAGGCAAGAGACCCAGTACTTC; CDR3: CASSLDRQETQYF
V: TRBV7-6; D: NA; size: NA; J: TRBJ2-7; length: 15; DNA: TGTGCCAGCAGCCGAAATCAGGGATCATCCTACGAGCAGTACTTC; CDR3: CASSRNQGSSYEQYF
V: TRBV27; D: TRBD1; size: few; J: TRBJ1-4; length: 14; DNA: TGTGCCAGCAGTTTCCGACAGGGTAAAGAAAAACTGTTTTTT; CDR3: CASSFRQGKEKLFF
V: TRBV5-1; D: NA; size: few; J: TRBJ2-3; length: 13; DNA: TGCGCCAGCAGCTACCGGGACCGAGATACGCAGTATTTT; CDR3: CASSYRDRDTQYF
V: TRBV19; D: NA; size: NA; J: TRBJ2-5; length: 13; DNA: TGTGCCAGTAGTCGGAATCCCTGGGAGACCCAGTACTTC; CDR3: CASSRNPWETQYF
V: TRBV29-1; D: TRBD1; size: NA; J: TRBJ2-3; length: 14; DNA: TGCAGCGTGGGTGGGACAGTTAGCACAGATACGCAGTATTTT; CDR3: CSVGGTVSTDTQYF
V: TRBV10-3; D: TRBD2; size: few; J: TRBJ2-3; length: 14; DNA: TGTGCCATCACTGGGACTAGGGGCACAGATACGCAGTATTTT; CDR3: CAITGTRGTDTQYF
V: TRBV4-2; D: NA; size: NA; J: TRBJ2-3; length: 12; DNA: TGTGCCAGCTCGACTAGTGGTGATACGCAGTATTTT; CDR3: CASSTSGDTQYF
V: TRBV5-1; D: NA; size: few; J: TRBJ2-7; length: 13; DNA: TGCGCCAGCAGCTCACAGGGCGCTGACGAGCAGTACTTC; CDR3: CASSSQGADEQYF
V: TRBV21-1; D: NA; size: few; J: TRBJ2-5; length: 15; DNA: TGTGCCAGCAGCAACCGGGACAGTACTCAAGAGACCCAGTACTTC; CDR3: CASSNRDSTQETQYF
V: TRBV6-6; D: TRBD1; size: NA; J: TRBJ2-7; length: 15; DNA: TGTGCCAGCAGTCGGACCGGGACAGGGGCTTACGAGCAGTACTTC; CDR3: CASSRTGTGAYEQYF
V: TRBV4-3; D: NA; size: NA; J: TRBJ2-3; length: 16; DNA: TGCGCCAGCAGCCAAGGAGTAGCGCGAGGCACAGATACGCAGTATTTT; CDR3: CASSQGVARGTDTQYF
V: TRBV18; D: TRBD2; size: few; J: TRBJ2-1; length: 14; DNA: TGTGCCAGCTCATCGCCGGGACTAAGCCATGAGCAGTTCTTC; CDR3: CASSSPGLSHEQFF
V: TRBV19; D: TRBD1; size: few; J: TRBJ2-4; length: 17; DNA: TGTGCCAGTAGTACCGGACAGGGGGCCGTCGCCAAAAACATTCAGTACTTC; CDR3: CASSTGQGAVAKNIQYF
V: TRBV27; D: TRBD2; size: NA; J: TRBJ2-5; length: 12; DNA: TGTGCACGACAACTAGCGGAAGAGACCCAGTACTTC; CDR3: CARQLAEETQYF
V: TRBV30; D: TRBD2; size: few; J: TRBJ2-7; length: 14; DNA: TGTGCCTGGGGGCGAGGGACTAGCCCCAACGAGCAGTACTTC; CDR3: CAWGRGTSPNEQYF
V: TRBV27; D: NA; size: NA; J: TRBJ2-7; length: 15; DNA: TGTGCCAGCCGACGGGGGAGCCAGGGGGCCTACGAGCAGTACTTC; CDR3: CASRRGSQGAYEQYF
V: TRBV7-2; D: NA; size: few; J: TRBJ2-7; length: 14; DNA: TGTGCCAGCAGCTCCTTCAGGAGATCGGACGAGCAGTACTTC; CDR3: CASSSFRRSDEQYF
V: TRBV10-1; D: TRBD2; size: NA; J: TRBJ2-7; length: 15; DNA: TGCGCCAGCAGTGAGTTGGGACTAGCGGGAGAAAAGCAGTACTTC; CDR3: CASSELGLAGEKQYF
V: TRBV5-6; D: TRBD1; size: NA; J: TRBJ1-2; length: 14; DNA: TGTGCCAGCAGCTTGGCTCAGACAGGGTATGGCTACACCTTC; CDR3: CASSLAQTGYGYTF
V: TRBV23-1; D: TRBD2; size: few; J: TRBJ2-7; length: 18; DNA: TGCGCCAGCAGTCCCTTAGAGACAGCGGGGGTGGCTGAATACGAGCAGTACTTC; CDR3: CASSPLETAGVAEYEQYF
V: TRBV7-9; D: NA; size: many; J: TRBJ2-1; length: 13; DNA: TGTGCCAGCAGTGGAGCACATAACAATGAGCAGTTCTTC; CDR3: CASSGAHNNEQFF
V: TRBV15; D: TRBD2; size: NA; J: TRBJ2-7; length: 16; DNA: TGTGCCACCAGCCGCGGACTAGCGGGAGGACTCTACGAGCAGTACTTC; CDR3: CATSRGLAGGLYEQYF
V: TRBV10-3; D: NA; size: NA; J: TRBJ1-1; length: 14; DNA: TGTGCCATCAGTAGCGGGACTGTGAACACTGAAGCTTTCTTT; CDR3: CAISSGTVNTEAFF
V: TRBV7-8; D: NA; size: NA; J: TRBJ2-7; length: 18; DNA: TGTGCCAGCAGCTCCAGCCGGAGGGGCCTAACTTACTCCTACGAGCAGTACTTC; CDR3: CASSSSRRGLTYSYEQYF